The next 12 T cell receptor beta chains were all read from a single sample in a study of OX40 agonist ivuxolimab in advanced cancers. Clones were read by immunoSEQ multiplex PCR, and TCRdb kept only the in-frame ones, dropping some. Counted here are approximately 90,000 clones, roughly 89% occurring once; the ten biggest clones make up approximately 0.36%. The sequenced sample was CD4+ or CD8+ T cells sorted from blood, obtained in a trial of the OX40 agonist ivuxolimab. These receptors all stem from an adult with an advanced solid tumor such as melanoma, head and neck, liver or kidney cancer.

The gene calls are TRBV7-2 and TRBJ1-2; D remains unclear. The CDR3 runs 13 residues. The germline V gene has CDR1 SGHTA and CDR2 FQGNSA. V dropped 4 bases and J dropped 0 bases, with 6 bases sitting between them. For the CDR3, the DNA is TGTGCCAGCAGCTCCAGGACTAACTATGGCTACACCTTC. This codes for CASSSRTNYGYTF. Based on the CDR3 plus reference TRBV7-2 and TRBJ1-2, the full variable domain is GAGVSQSPSNKVTEKGKDVELRCDPISGHTALYWYRQSLGQGLEFLIYFQGNSAPDKSGLPSDRFSAERTGGSVSTLTIQRTQQEDSAVYLCASSSRTNYGYTFGSGTRLTVV.

This clone was counted between two and nine times. The V gene is TRBV6-5, the J gene TRBJ2-7; a possible D gene is TRBD1 (5 bases). The CDR3 runs 14 residues. Trimming cost V 2 bases and J 5 bases, with 13 bases left between them. The germline CDR1 and CDR2 sequences are MNHEY and SVGAGI. The CDR3 sequence: CASSYGRARDEQYF. The CDR3 bases are TGTGCCAGCAGTTACGGCAGGGCGAGAGACGAGCAGTACTTC.

V usage is TRBV5-4 and J usage is TRBJ2-7; no clear D gene. This CDR3 has 16 residues. V shed 4 bases and J shed 7 bases, with 24 bases lying between them. Germline values: CDR1 SGHNT, CDR2 YYREEE (reference sequence). The CDR3 DNA is TGTGCCAGCAGCCTTCTCGTTTCCACTTCCCCCAAGGAGCAGTACTTC. Its translation is CASSLLVSTSPKEQYF. The full variable domain, completed using reference TRBV5-4 and TRBJ2-7, is ETGVTQSPTHLIKTRGQQVTLRCSSQSGHNTVSWYQQALGQGPQFIFQYYREEENGRGNFPPRFSGLQFPNYSSELNVNALELDDSALYLCASSLLVSTSPKEQYFGPGTRLTVT.

This clone was detected once. The rearrangement joins TRBV7-9 to TRBJ2-2, with D maybe TRBD2 (5 bases). Looked up from germline, CDR1 is SEHNR and CDR2 is FQNEAQ (reference sequence). Trimming left V 5 bases short and J 0 bases short, with 13 bases between. This CDR3 is built from 16 residues. The CDR3 protein is CASSDRGYSNTGELFF. CDR3 coding DNA: TGTGCCAGCAGCGACCGGGGATACTCGAACACCGGGGAGCTGTTTTTT.

This CDR3 is CASSAQGDRDEQFF. Written as DNA, the CDR3 is TGTGCCAGCAGTGCCCAAGGGGATAGGGATGAGCAGTTCTTC. The chain employs TRBV6-4 and TRBJ2-1; D perhaps matches TRBD1 (5 bases). Trimming shortened V by 4 bases and J by 8 bases, and 15 bases separated the two germline ends. The CDR3 is made up of 14 amino acids. The V gene's germline CDR1 is MRHNA and CDR2 SNTAGT.

The chain employs TRBV4-2 and TRBJ2-2; 9 bases agree with TRBD1. The CDR3 consists of 15 residues. Germline V lookup: CDR1 LGHNA, CDR2 YNFKEQ. Trimming removed 4 bases from V and 3 bases from J; junction bases left unmatched: 3. Here the CDR3 DNA reads TGTGCCAGCAGCCCGAGACAGGGGGACACCGGGGAGCTGTTTTTT. Translation gives CASSPRQGDTGELFF.

This clone has a handful of counts. The chain uses TRBV7-2 and TRBJ1-1, with a tentative D call TRBD1 (6 bases). V shed 1 base and J shed 4 bases, with 13 bases lying between them. This CDR3 spans 15 amino acids. Germline V gene sequence: CDR1 SGHTA, CDR2 FQGNSA. In DNA, the CDR3 is TGTGCCAGCAGCTTAGTGGGGGGCGTAGGCACTGAAGCTTTCTTT. As protein: CASSLVGGVGTEAFF. The full variable domain, completed using reference TRBV7-2 and TRBJ1-1, is GAGVSQSPSNKVTEKGKDVELRCDPISGHTALYWYRQSLGQGLEFLIYFQGNSAPDKSGLPSDRFSAERTGGSVSTLTIQRTQQEDSAVYLCASSLVGGVGTEAFFGQGTRLTVV.

This clone was seen a single time. The J gene is TRBJ1-1, the V gene TRBV27; D is undetermined. Trimming removed 2 bases from V and 0 bases from J, with 16 bases in between. This CDR3 has 17 amino acids. Looked up from germline, CDR1 is MNHEY and CDR2 is SMNVEV (reference sequence). The DNA of the CDR3 is TGTGCCAGCAGTTTAAAAGTCGGATTCACCTTGAACACTGAAGCTTTCTTT. Its protein product is CASSLKVGFTLNTEAFF.

This chain connects TRBV28 to TRBJ2-3; 10 bases are shared with TRBD2. V shed 4 bases and J 6 bases; nucleotides not matched to a gene: 4. The CDR3 runs 14 residues. Germline lookup yields CDR1 MDHEN and CDR2 SYDVKM. DNA of the CDR3: TGTGCCAGCAGTTCGAGCGGGAGGGACGATACGCAGTATTTT. Its protein is CASSSSGRDDTQYF.

J is TRBJ2-3 and V is TRBV7-9; 7 bases line up with TRBD1. J was trimmed by 2 bases and V by 3 bases; bases with no gene match: 2. Germline V gene sequence: CDR1 SEHNR, CDR2 FQNEAQ (reference sequence). The CDR3 is made up of 14 amino acids. Here the CDR3 DNA reads TGTGCCAGCAGCTTCGGGACAGTCACAGATACGCAGTATTTT. It codes for CASSFGTVTDTQYF.

The chain recombines TRBV14 with TRBJ1-2; D unresolved. V shed 1 base and J shed 8 bases, with 11 bases lying between them. The germline CDR1 and CDR2 sequences are SGHDN and FVKESK. CDR3 length: 13 residues. This chain's CDR3 is CASSQAITAGYTF. The CDR3 nucleotides are TGTGCCAGCAGCCAAGCCATTACAGCCGGCTACACCTTC.

The chain couples TRBV19 to TRBJ1-2, with D perhaps TRBD1 (5 bases). The CDR3 consists of 12 residues. CDR1 is LNHDA and CDR2 is SQIVND in the germline V gene (reference sequence). The V end lost 7 bases, the J end lost 6 bases, and 12 bases lay between the germline ends. The CDR3 bases are TGTGCCAGTAAGCAGCAGGGTCATGGCTACACCTTC. Translation: CASKQQGHGYTF. The full variable domain, rest sourced from reference TRBV19 and TRBJ1-2, is DGGITQSPKYLFRKEGQNVTLSCEQNLNHDAMYWYRQDPGQGLRLIYYSQIVNDFQKGDIAEGYSVSREKKESFPLTVTSAQKNPTAFYLCASKQQGHGYTFGSGTRLTVV.